The 12 T cell receptor beta chains below all came from one sample that was sequenced in a study of T cell responses to AZD1222 COVID-19 vaccine. Here immunoSEQ multiplex PCR was the method, and the copy in TCRdb shows in-frame clones only, minus some. This sample has roughly 120,000 clones; approximately 91% occur once, and the top ten carry approximately 17%. This sample comprised peripheral blood, obtained on day 0 of AZD1222 vaccination. These receptors originate from an adult in good health.

The chain uses TRBV11-3 and TRBJ1-1; D remains ambiguous. This CDR3 has 11 amino acids. V lost 4 bases and J 8 bases, leaving 8 bases between the germline ends. CDR1 and CDR2 (germline): SGHNT, YENEEA. CDR3 nucleotides: TGTGCCAGCAGCTCGATATCGGAAGCTTTCTTT. Amino acids: CASSSISEAFF.

The V call is TRBV2, the J call TRBJ1-1; 12 positions match TRBD1. The V and J ends lost 6 bases and 4 bases, in that order; junction bases with no gene match: 6. The CDR3 has 15 amino acids. The V gene's germline CDR1 is SNHLY and CDR2 FYNNEI. The CDR3 loop reads CASSVGTGGPTEAFF. As DNA, the CDR3 is TGTGCCAGCAGCGTCGGGACAGGGGGCCCCACTGAAGCTTTCTTT.

V usage is TRBV4-2 and J usage is TRBJ2-7; 11 bases agree with TRBD1. The CDR3 consists of 14 residues. Germline-derived CDR1 and CDR2 are LGHNA and YNFKEQ. Trimming removed 4 bases from V and 9 bases from J; junction bases left unmatched: 8. The chain's CDR3 is CASSLSGQGAVQYF. The CDR3 region has the DNA TGTGCCAGCAGCCTCAGCGGACAGGGGGCCGTGCAGTACTTC.

The chain joins TRBV7-2 to TRBJ2-5, with a possible D match to TRBD2 (6 bases). CDR3 size: 14 residues. V lost 4 bases and J lost 5, with 14 bases in between. Per germline, CDR1 SGHTA and CDR2 FQGNSA. In DNA form, the CDR3 reads TGTGCCAGCAGCTCGTGGGACTTAGGCGAGACCCAGTACTTC. This encodes CASSSWDLGETQYF.

This chain connects TRBV4-3 to TRBJ2-7; D gene ambiguous. Trimming removed 1 base from V and 2 bases from J, with 9 bases in between. The CDR3 totals 14 residues. Germline V gene sequence: CDR1 LGHNA, CDR2 YSLEER. CDR3 residues: CASSQATQTYEQYF. The CDR3 region has the DNA TGCGCCAGCAGCCAAGCAACACAAACCTACGAGCAGTACTTC.

This sequence joins TRBV5-1 and TRBJ2-2; 8 nucleotides line up with TRBD2. After removal of 2 bases from V and 4 bases from J, the junction contained 4 bases not matched to a gene. Germline CDR1 is SGHRS and CDR2 is YFSETQ. The CDR3 has 15 amino acids. The CDR3 bases are TGCGCCAGCAGCTTCGTTAGCGGGGCCACCGGGGAGCTGTTTTTT. Its protein is CASSFVSGATGELFF.

This clone came up once. The V gene is TRBV7-8, the J gene TRBJ1-2, with a possible D match to TRBD1 (5 bases). Germline CDR1 SGHVS, CDR2 FQNEAQ. CDR3 length: 16 amino acids. Trimming pared 0 bases from V and 4 bases from J, leaving 15 bases between. For the CDR3, the DNA is TGTGCCAGCAGCTTAGCGAGGAGGGGTGGGAGCTATGGCTACACCTTC. It encodes CASSLARRGGSYGYTF.

V gene TRBV6-5 combines with J gene TRBJ1-5; no clear D gene. The germline gives CDR1 MNHEY, CDR2 SVGAGI. V lost 8 bases and J 4 bases, leaving 12 bases between the germline ends. The CDR3 loop spans 13 amino acids. The CDR3 here is CASWDSGNQPQHF. CDR3 nucleotides: TGTGCCAGCTGGGATTCGGGAAATCAGCCCCAGCATTTT.

As DNA, the CDR3 is TGTGCCAGCAGCGTAACCCCACAGGGGGTAAACATTCAGTACTTC. Translation: CASSVTPQGVNIQYF. The chain combines TRBV9 with TRBJ2-4, with 8 bases identical to TRBD1. V was clipped by 1 base and J by 6 bases; unmatched bases: 6. The CDR3 extends over 15 amino acids. The germline V gene encodes CDR1 SGDLS and CDR2 YYNGEE.

This chain links TRBV28 with TRBJ1-6; 11 bases are shared with TRBD1. Germline CDR1 reads MDHEN; CDR2 reads SYDVKM. This CDR3 is built from 14 residues. V dropped 7 bases and J dropped 10; count of bases not matched to a gene: 6. This chain's CDR3 is CASTPDRGLSPLHF. The CDR3 region has the DNA TGTGCCAGCACCCCGGACAGGGGGCTCTCACCCCTCCACTTT. The entire variable domain, with the rest obtained from reference TRBV28 and TRBJ1-6, is as follows: DVKVTQSSRYLVKRTGEKVFLECVQDMDHENMFWYRQDPGLGLRLIYFSYDVKMKEKGDIPEGYSVSREKKERFSLILESASTNQTSMYLCASTPDRGLSPLHFGNGTRLTVT.

The chain is built from TRBV19 and TRBJ1-1; no definite D call. CDR3 length equals 16 residues. Per germline, CDR1 LNHDA and CDR2 SQIVND (reference sequence). V was trimmed by 5 bases and J by 5 bases, leaving 21 bases between them. CDR3: CASSPHQARLRTEAFF. DNA of the CDR3: TGTGCCAGTAGTCCCCACCAAGCGCGCCTACGGACTGAAGCTTTCTTT.

The chain carries TRBV3-1 (or the pseudogene TRBV3-2) and TRBJ2-7; 11 nucleotides line up with TRBD2. The CDR3 is made up of 18 amino acids. V trimming: 1 base; J trimming: 4 bases; junction bases outside the gene matches: 12. Germline values: CDR1 LGHDT, CDR2 YNNKEL (reference sequence). As DNA, the CDR3 is TGTGCCAGCAGCCAAGTTGGCTGGGCTAGCGGGGGGATATACGAGCAGTACTTC. Translating gives CASSQVGWASGGIYEQYF.